This T cell receptor beta chain was captured by sequencing in a study of neurological immune-mediated disorders. Many counts were recorded for this clonotype. The antigen is undetermined. For the unsorted libraries, 2 million PBMCs stored at -80 C served as input. The ends lost 1 base at V and 12 bases at J; junction bases unmatched: 9. This CDR3 is built from 13 residues. Germline V gene data show CDR1 as SGHRS and CDR2 as YFSETQ. Study observations and caveats: When repertoires were grouped phylogenetically, those of 18 of 34 multiple sclerosis patients fell into one related-CDR3 cluster, a possible signature.

The cDNA was generated through 5'RACE incorporating 10-nucleotide random UMIs. TCRdb passed the 5' RACE reads through MiXCR, listing each CDR3 protein once. The table lists under 75,000 distinct CDR3 sequences, roughly 4.9% of them singletons, with about 6% in the top ten. The sequence came from a human donor with multiple sclerosis. The donor label of this sample is uncertain. J is TRBJ2-7 and V is TRBV5-1, with TRBD2 identical over 8 bases. Sequencing was carried out using PBMCs. The CDR3 bases are TGCGCCAGCAGCTTGAAGGGCGCGGGGGGCGTGTACTTC. This codes for CASSLKGAGGVYF. The whole variable domain, remainder taken from reference TRBV5-1 and TRBJ2-7, is KAGVTQTPRYLIKTRGQQVTLSCSPISGHRSVSWYQQTPGQGLQFLFEYFSETQRNKGNFPGRFSGRQFSNSRSEMNVSTLELGDSALYLCASSLKGAGGVYFGPGTRLTVT.